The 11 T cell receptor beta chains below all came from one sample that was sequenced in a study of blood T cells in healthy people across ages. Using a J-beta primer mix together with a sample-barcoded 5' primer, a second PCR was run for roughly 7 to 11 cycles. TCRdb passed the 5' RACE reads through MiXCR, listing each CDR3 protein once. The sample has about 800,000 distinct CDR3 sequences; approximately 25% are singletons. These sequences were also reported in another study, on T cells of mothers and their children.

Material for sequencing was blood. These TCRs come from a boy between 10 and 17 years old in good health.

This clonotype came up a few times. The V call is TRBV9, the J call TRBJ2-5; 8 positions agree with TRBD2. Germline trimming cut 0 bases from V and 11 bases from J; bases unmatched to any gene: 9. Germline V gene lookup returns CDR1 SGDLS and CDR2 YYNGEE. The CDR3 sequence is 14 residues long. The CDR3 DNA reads TGTGCCAGCAGCGTAGACGGGAGGGCCTGGGAGCAGTACTTC. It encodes CASSVDGRAWEQYF. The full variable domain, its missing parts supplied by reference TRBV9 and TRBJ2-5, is DSGVTQTPKHLITATGQRVTLRCSPRSGDLSVYWYQQSLDQGLQFLIQYYNGEERAKGNILERFSAQQFPDLHSELNLSSLELGDSALYFCASSVDGRAWEQYFGPGTRLLVL.

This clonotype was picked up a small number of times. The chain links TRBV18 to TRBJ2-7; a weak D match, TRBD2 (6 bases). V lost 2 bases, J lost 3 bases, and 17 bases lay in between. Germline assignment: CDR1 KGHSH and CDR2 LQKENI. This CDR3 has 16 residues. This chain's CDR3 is CASSPTKGGALYEQYF. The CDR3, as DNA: TGTGCCAGCTCACCAACCAAAGGAGGGGCCCTCTACGAGCAGTACTTC.

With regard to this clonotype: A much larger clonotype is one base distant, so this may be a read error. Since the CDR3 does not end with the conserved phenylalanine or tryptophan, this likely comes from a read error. This CDR3 reads CASSRRDSQETQYC. CDR3 bases: TGTGCCAGCAGTCGCAGGGACAGTCAAGAGACCCAGTACTGC. The chain is built from TRBV12-3 or TRBV12-4 and TRBJ2-5; the match to TRBD1 covers 7 bases. The V segment lost 5 bases and the J segment 2 bases; nucleotides outside the gene matches: 5. The CDR3 sequence is 14 residues long.

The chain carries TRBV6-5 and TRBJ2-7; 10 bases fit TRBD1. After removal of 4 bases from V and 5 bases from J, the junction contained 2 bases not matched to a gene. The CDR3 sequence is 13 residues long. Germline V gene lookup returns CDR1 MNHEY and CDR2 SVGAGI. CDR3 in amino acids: CASSWTGGNEQYF. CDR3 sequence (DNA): TGTGCCAGCAGTTGGACAGGGGGGAACGAGCAGTACTTC.

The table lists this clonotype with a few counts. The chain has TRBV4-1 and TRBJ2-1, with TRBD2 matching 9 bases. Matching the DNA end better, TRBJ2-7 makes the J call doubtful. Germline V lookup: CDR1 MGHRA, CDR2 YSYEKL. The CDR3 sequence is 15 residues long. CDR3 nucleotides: TGCGCCAGCAGCCAGGTGGGACTAGCCGTCTACGAGCAGTACTTC. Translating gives CASSQVGLAVYEQYF.

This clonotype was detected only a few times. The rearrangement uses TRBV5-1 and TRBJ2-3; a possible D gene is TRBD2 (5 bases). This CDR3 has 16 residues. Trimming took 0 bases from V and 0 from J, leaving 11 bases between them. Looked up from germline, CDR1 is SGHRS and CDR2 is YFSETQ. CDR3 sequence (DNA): TGCGCCAGCAGCTTGGGAGGGTCGGCAAGCACAGATACGCAGTATTTT. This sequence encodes CASSLGGSASTDTQYF.

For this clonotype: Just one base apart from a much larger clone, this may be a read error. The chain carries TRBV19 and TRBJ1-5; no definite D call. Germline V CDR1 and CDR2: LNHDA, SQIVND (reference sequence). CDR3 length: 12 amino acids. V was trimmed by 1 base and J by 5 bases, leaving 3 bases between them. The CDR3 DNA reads TGTGCCAGTAGTATAGGGGATCAGCCCCAGCATTTT. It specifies CASSIGDQPQHF. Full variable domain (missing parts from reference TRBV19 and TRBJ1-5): DGGITQSPKYLFRKEGQNVTLSCEQNLNHDAMYWYRQDPGQGLRLIYYSQIVNDFQKGDIAEGYSVSREKKESFPLTVTSAQKNPTAFYLCASSIGDQPQHFGDGTRLSIL.

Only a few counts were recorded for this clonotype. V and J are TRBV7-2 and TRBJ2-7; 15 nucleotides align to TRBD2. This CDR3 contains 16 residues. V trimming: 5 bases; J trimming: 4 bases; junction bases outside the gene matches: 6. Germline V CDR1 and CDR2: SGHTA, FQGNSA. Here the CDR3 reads CASSGGTSGGSYEQYF. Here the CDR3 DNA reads TGTGCCAGCAGCGGCGGGACTAGCGGGGGGTCGTACGAGCAGTACTTC.

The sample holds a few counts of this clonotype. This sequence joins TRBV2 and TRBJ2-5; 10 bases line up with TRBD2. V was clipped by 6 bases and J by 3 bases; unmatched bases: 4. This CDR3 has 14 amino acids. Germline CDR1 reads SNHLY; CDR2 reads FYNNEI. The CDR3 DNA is TGTGCCAGCAGAGAGCGGGGGGGAAAAGAGACCCAGTACTTC. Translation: CASRERGGKETQYF.

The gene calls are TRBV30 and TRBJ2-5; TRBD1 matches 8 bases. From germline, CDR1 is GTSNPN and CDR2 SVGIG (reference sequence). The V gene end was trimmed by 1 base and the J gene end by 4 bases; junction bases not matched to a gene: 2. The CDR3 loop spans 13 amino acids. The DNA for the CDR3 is TGTGCCTGGAGTGGAGACAGGGGAGAGACCCAGTACTTC. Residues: CAWSGDRGETQYF.

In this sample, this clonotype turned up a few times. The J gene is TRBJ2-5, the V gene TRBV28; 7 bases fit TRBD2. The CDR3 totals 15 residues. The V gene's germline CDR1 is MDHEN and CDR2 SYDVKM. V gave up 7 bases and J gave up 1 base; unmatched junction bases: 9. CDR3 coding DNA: TGTGCCAGCACCAAATCCTCTAGCGGCCAAGAGACCCAGTACTTC. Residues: CASTKSSSGQETQYF.